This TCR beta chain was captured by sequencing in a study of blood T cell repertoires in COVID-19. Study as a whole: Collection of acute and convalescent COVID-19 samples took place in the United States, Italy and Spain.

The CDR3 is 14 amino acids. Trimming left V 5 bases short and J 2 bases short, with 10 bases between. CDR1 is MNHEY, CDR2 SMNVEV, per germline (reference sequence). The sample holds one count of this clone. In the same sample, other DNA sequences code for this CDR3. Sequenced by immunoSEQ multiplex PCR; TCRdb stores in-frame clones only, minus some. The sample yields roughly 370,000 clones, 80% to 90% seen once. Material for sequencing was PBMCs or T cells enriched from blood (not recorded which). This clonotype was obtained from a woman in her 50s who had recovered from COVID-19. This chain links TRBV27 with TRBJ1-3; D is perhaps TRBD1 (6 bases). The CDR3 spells CASSLQGTGNTIYF. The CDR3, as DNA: TGTGCCAGCAGTCTCCAGGGGACTGGAAACACCATATATTTT.